Listed below are T cell receptor beta chains from one sample, sequenced in a study of graft-versus-host responses after intestinal transplantation. The repertoire was sequenced with immunoSEQ multiplex PCR; TCRdb's copy has only in-frame clones and lacks some. The table records 13,000 or so clones, about 30% of them present only once. The sequencing used alloreactive CD8+ T cells from a mixed lymphocyte reaction culture, collected before intestinal transplant. These receptors were obtained from a human patient who received an intestinal transplant. Both conserved end residues are part of each CDR3. A D gene is named only where the DNA matches it firmly. Rows give clone size only sometimes, using once, few, many, or a class for an expanded clone.

few	TRBV4-3	-	TRBJ1-5	CASSPYNRNQPQHF	TGCGCCAGCAGCCCCTACAATCGCAATCAGCCCCAGCATTTT
-	TRBV9	-	TRBJ1-4	CASSPPGTTKKLFF	TGTGCCAGCAGCCCCCCCGGGACTACTAAAAAACTGTTTTTT
few	TRBV27	TRBD2	TRBJ2-3	CASSLSQGWAGGPSTDTQYF	TGTGCCAGCAGTTTATCGCAGGGATGGGCGGGAGGGCCTAGCACAGATACGCAGTATTTT
few	TRBV13	TRBD1	TRBJ1-4	CASSSGTGDEKLFF	TGTGCCAGCAGTTCCGGGACAGGGGACGAAAAACTGTTTTTT
few	TRBV7-3	-	TRBJ2-2	CASGPANTGELFF	TGTGCCAGCGGGCCAGCGAACACCGGGGAGCTGTTTTTT
medium-sized	TRBV4-1	TRBD2	TRBJ2-1	CASSQDWRETNEQFF	TGCGCCAGCAGCCAAGACTGGCGGGAGACGAATGAGCAGTTCTTC
few	TRBV4-1	-	TRBJ2-7	CASSQVTSEQYF	TGCGCCAGCAGCCAAGTCACCTCAGAGCAGTACTTC
-	TRBV4-1	-	TRBJ1-6	CASSRPGGNHNSPLHF	TGCGCCAGCAGCCGACCGGGGGGGAATCATAATTCACCCCTCCACTTT
few	TRBV9	-	TRBJ1-2	CASSVSPRAVNYGYTF	TGTGCCAGCAGCGTATCTCCGAGGGCGGTTAACTATGGCTACACCTTC
-	TRBV28	-	TRBJ1-4	CASRAPRDGGYNEKLFF	TGTGCCAGCAGAGCCCCCAGAGATGGGGGCTATAATGAAAAACTGTTTTTT
large	TRBV6-5	TRBD1	TRBJ1-1	CASSFTGQLNTEAFF	TGTGCCAGCAGTTTTACGGGACAGTTGAACACTGAAGCTTTCTTT
few	TRBV27	TRBD2	TRBJ2-5	CASSSPREGGETQYF	TGTGCCAGCAGTTCCCCACGGGAGGGTGGGGAGACCCAGTACTTC
once	TRBV25-1	-	TRBJ2-7	CASSVGTLYEQYF	TGTGCCAGCAGTGTCGGGACCTTGTACGAGCAGTACTTC
-	TRBV9	TRBD1	TRBJ1-1	CASSATGEGNTEAFF	TGTGCCAGCAGCGCGACAGGGGAGGGGAACACTGAAGCTTTCTTT
few	TRBV5-8	-	TRBJ1-6	CASSLEGCNSPLHF	TGTGCCAGCAGCTTGGAGGGTTGCAATTCACCCCTCCACTTT
-	TRBV10-3	-	TRBJ2-7	CAISEGGDYEQYF	TGTGCCATCAGTGAGGGAGGGGACTACGAGCAGTACTTC
-	TRBV19	-	TRBJ2-7	CASSIVTRPFNEQYF	TGTGCCAGTAGTATAGTGACTCGCCCATTCAACGAGCAGTACTTC
-	TRBV4-3	TRBD1	TRBJ2-6	CASSQELTGSGANVLTF	TGCGCCAGCAGCCAAGAGTTGACAGGGTCAGGGGCCAACGTCCTGACTTTC
-	TRBV30	-	TRBJ2-3	CAWSVLDTDTQYF	TGTGCCTGGAGTGTACTGGACACAGATACGCAGTATTTT
-	TRBV28	TRBD1	TRBJ1-1	CASSEDRGPLENTEAFF	TGTGCCAGCAGTGAGGACAGGGGGCCTCTAGAGAATACTGAAGCTTTCTTT
few	TRBV25-1	-	TRBJ2-1	CASSARGVSSYNEQFF	TGTGCCAGCAGCGCCAGGGGGGTTAGCTCCTACAATGAGCAGTTCTTC
-	TRBV4-2	TRBD2	TRBJ2-7	CASSQESSGSLGQYF	TGTGCCAGCAGCCAAGAATCTAGCGGGAGTTTAGGGCAGTACTTC
few	TRBV7-2	-	TRBJ2-5	CASSLTGGGETQYF	TGTGCCAGCAGCCTCACAGGGGGAGGGGAGACCCAGTACTTC
few	TRBV9	-	TRBJ2-3	CASSVGTDTQYF	TGTGCCAGCAGCGTGGGGACAGATACGCAGTATTTT
few	TRBV18	-	TRBJ2-1	CASSPPDRAYNEQFF	TGTGCCAGCTCACCACCGGATCGGGCTTACAATGAGCAGTTCTTC
-	TRBV6-6	-	TRBJ2-2	CASSYFKTGGELFF	TGTGCCAGCAGTTACTTCAAAACCGGCGGGGAGCTGTTTTTT
-	TRBV19	-	TRBJ1-1	CASSNKQERMNTEAFF	TGTGCCAGTAGTAACAAACAGGAGCGGATGAACACTGAAGCTTTCTTT
-	TRBV6-6	-	TRBJ1-5	CASSYFPGLNNQPQHF	TGTGCCAGCAGTTACTTTCCGGGTTTGAACAATCAGCCCCAGCATTTT
-	TRBV7-3	TRBD2	TRBJ2-1	CASSLSGGSGPPSYNEQFF	TGTGCCAGCAGCTTAAGCGGTGGTAGCGGGCCCCCCTCCTACAATGAGCAGTTCTTC
-	TRBV14	-	TRBJ2-1	CASSQGSLRNEQFF	TGTGCCAGCAGCCAGGGTTCGCTAAGGAATGAGCAGTTCTTC
-	TRBV28	-	TRBJ2-7	CASRGTGTYEQYF	TGTGCCAGCAGGGGGACGGGGACCTACGAGCAGTACTTC
-	TRBV6-4	-	TRBJ2-2	CASSYYRLAGELFF	TGTGCCAGCAGTTACTATCGCCTAGCCGGGGAGCTGTTTTTT
few	TRBV11-2	-	TRBJ2-3	CASSFFADTQYF	TGTGCCAGCAGCTTTTTTGCAGATACGCAGTATTTT
-	TRBV18	-	TRBJ2-1	CASSPRQGNNEQFF	TGTGCCAGCTCACCTAGGCAGGGCAACAATGAGCAGTTCTTC
-	TRBV6-5	TRBD2	TRBJ2-3	CASSLVAGTTDTQYF	TGTGCCAGCAGTTTGGTAGCGGGCACCACAGATACGCAGTATTTT
medium-sized	TRBV5-1	-	TRBJ2-7	CASSLAPTYEQYF	TGCGCCAGCAGCTTGGCACCAACATACGAGCAGTACTTC
-	TRBV7-2	TRBD2	TRBJ2-2	CASSSTGTSAFGGELFF	TGTGCCAGCAGTAGCACCGGGACTAGCGCTTTCGGCGGGGAGCTGTTTTTT
-	TRBV6-6	-	TRBJ1-5	CASSYSMAGNQPQHF	TGTGCCAGCAGTTACTCGATGGCGGGCAATCAGCCCCAGCATTTT
-	TRBV6-5	TRBD2	TRBJ2-4	CASRRTSGLNIQYF	TGTGCCAGCAGGCGGACTAGCGGCCTAAACATTCAGTACTTC
-	TRBV7-9	-	TRBJ2-7	CASSSNQGPNYEQYF	TGTGCCAGCAGCTCCAACCAAGGACCAAACTACGAGCAGTACTTC
-	TRBV6-5	-	TRBJ2-1	CASSYRFYNEQFF	TGTGCCAGCAGTTACAGATTCTACAATGAGCAGTTCTTC
-	TRBV5-1	TRBD1	TRBJ2-1	CASSLGTGGSYNEQFF	TGCGCCAGCAGCCTTGGGACAGGGGGCTCATACAATGAGCAGTTCTTC
-	TRBV7-3	-	TRBJ2-7	CASSSSRLREGYEQYF	TGTGCCAGCAGCTCCTCCCGGTTGCGGGAAGGCTACGAGCAGTACTTC
few	TRBV4-1	-	TRBJ1-5	CASSLARGQPQHF	TGCGCCAGCAGCCTCGCGCGGGGTCAGCCCCAGCATTTT
-	TRBV6-6	-	TRBJ1-1	CASSLYSTEAFF	TGTGCCAGCAGTCTGTATTCCACTGAAGCTTTCTTT
few	TRBV11-2	TRBD1	TRBJ1-1	CASSLDPRTGLTEAFF	TGTGCCAGCAGCTTAGACCCCAGGACAGGTTTGACTGAAGCTTTCTTT
-	TRBV19	-	TRBJ2-7	CASSIVQDYEQYF	TGTGCCAGTAGTATCGTGCAGGACTACGAGCAGTACTTC
-	TRBV6-9	TRBD1	TRBJ2-7	CASSYGGQGEYEQYF	TGTGCCAGCAGTTATGGGGGACAGGGGGAATACGAGCAGTACTTC
few	TRBV19	TRBD1	TRBJ2-2	CASSPGTVTGELFF	TGTGCCAGTAGTCCGGGGACAGTCACCGGGGAGCTGTTTTTT
few	TRBV6-5	TRBD1	TRBJ2-7	CASSYRPGTGVYEQYF	TGTGCCAGCAGTTATCGCCCCGGGACAGGGGTTTACGAGCAGTACTTC
-	TRBV7-6	-	TRBJ2-1	CASSLAGGPYNEQFF	TGTGCCAGCAGCTTAGCGGGAGGTCCCTACAATGAGCAGTTCTTC
once	TRBV15	TRBD1	TRBJ2-7	CATSRTGTAYEQCF	TGTGCCACTAGCAGAACCGGGACAGCTTACGAGCAGTGCTTC
once	TRBV20-1	-	TRBJ1-2	CSAKNPYGYTF	TGCAGTGCTAAGAACCCCTATGGCTACACCTTC
-	TRBV15	-	TRBJ1-4	CATSRDMAQGEKLFF	TGTGCCACCAGCAGAGATATGGCGCAAGGGGAAAAACTGTTTTTT
few	TRBV4-2	TRBD2	TRBJ2-3	CASSQQPGLADTDTQYF	TGTGCCAGCAGCCAGCAACCGGGACTAGCGGACACAGATACGCAGTATTTT
-	TRBV19	-	TRBJ1-4	CASSIGSATNEKLFF	TGTGCCAGTAGTATCGGGAGTGCAACTAATGAAAAACTGTTTTTT
few	TRBV7-2	-	TRBJ2-3	CASSLVPTSTDTQYF	TGTGCCAGCAGCTTAGTCCCAACGAGCACAGATACGCAGTATTTT